The present entry profiles one T cell receptor (beta chain) with its context. CDR3 length: 15 amino acids. The germline V gene has CDR1 LNHDA and CDR2 SQIVND (reference sequence). V lost 5 bases and J lost 2; bases outside the gene matches: 4. The data stem from a study of blood T cell repertoires in COVID-19. Across the study: Samples came from the United States, Italy and Spain, spanning acute and convalescent COVID-19. The analysed material was cDNA or gDNA that came from T cells, B-cell-depleted T cells, or PBMCs.

In the authors' workflow: Reference gene primer amplification in the assay estimated nucleated cell counts. The data were produced by immunoSEQ multiplex PCR, yet TCRdb's version contains in-frame clones alone and is incomplete. D and trimming come from the DNA, and the V and J calls and clone size come from that table. Of 150,000 to 200,000 clones listed, about four fifths are singletons. The sample consisted of peripheral blood. The sequence came from a human donor with acute or convalescent COVID-19. The donor label of this sample is uncertain. The chain carries TRBV19 and TRBJ2-3, with 10 positions matching TRBD2. The CDR3 sequence: CASSQRGGDTDTQYF. DNA of the CDR3: TGTGCCAGTAGTCAGCGGGGGGGTGACACAGATACGCAGTATTTT.